The 10 T cell receptor beta chains reported below all come from one sample, sequenced in a study of blood T cell repertoires in COVID-19. Produced via immunoSEQ multiplex PCR; TCRdb's table is partial and in-frame only. The repertoire holds some 150,000 clones, with around four fifths as singletons. The sequencing input was PBMCs or T cells enriched from blood (not recorded which). Receptor source: a woman aged 35 to 49 who had recovered from COVID-19.

The rearrangement uses TRBV7-9 and TRBJ2-7; D unresolved. The CDR3 is 11 residues long. V lost 0 bases and J 6 bases, leaving 3 bases between the germline ends. Germline values: CDR1 SEHNR, CDR2 FQNEAQ (reference sequence). The CDR3 protein is CASSLAGEQYF. In nucleotides, the CDR3 is TGTGCCAGCAGCTTAGCCGGCGAGCAGTACTTC. Looking up the rest from reference TRBV7-9 and TRBJ2-7 gives the full variable domain: DTGVSQNPRHKITKRGQNVTFRCDPISEHNRLYWYRQTLGQGPEFLTYFQNEAQLEKSRLLSDRFSAERPKGSFSTLEIQRTEQGDSAMYLCASSLAGEQYFGPGTRLTVT.

The CDR3 DNA follows: TGTGCCAGCAGCGTAGGTGCGGGGGTTTATCAGAGCTCCTACGAGCAGTACTTC. Residues: CASSVGAGVYQSSYEQYF. J is TRBJ2-7 and V is TRBV9; 7 bases match TRBD2. Per the germline V gene, CDR1 is SGDLS and CDR2 is YYNGEE. The ends lost 0 bases at V and 0 bases at J; junction bases unmatched: 12. CDR3 length: 18 amino acids.

The chain recombines TRBV16 with TRBJ2-3, with 10 bases identical to TRBD2. This CDR3 is built from 17 residues. After removal of 4 bases from V and 2 bases from J, the junction contained 9 bases not matched to a gene. Germline loops: CDR1 KGHSY, CDR2 FQNENV. CDR3 sequence: CASSPIAGGVITDTQYF. In DNA, the CDR3 is TGTGCCAGCAGCCCCATAGCGGGGGGCGTCATCACAGATACGCAGTATTTT.

V and J are TRBV29-1 and TRBJ1-2, with unresolved D. Germline-derived CDR1 and CDR2 are SQVTM and ANQGSEA. The CDR3 loop spans 15 amino acids. Trimming pared 3 bases from V and 0 bases from J, leaving 14 bases between. CDR3 bases: TGCAGCGTTGAGAGCCGGGAGGTGGCTAACTATGGCTACACCTTC. Protein product: CSVESREVANYGYTF.

The rearrangement joins TRBV4-2 to TRBJ2-7, with TRBD2 matching over 12 bases. The CDR3 totals 16 residues. The V and J ends lost 4 bases and 0 bases, in that order; junction bases with no gene match: 4. Germline CDR1 and CDR2: LGHNA and YNFKEQ. CDR3 nucleotide sequence: TGTGCCAGCAGCCCAGGACTAGCGGGGAACTCCTACGAGCAGTACTTC. This translates into CASSPGLAGNSYEQYF.

This chain links TRBV18 with TRBJ1-2, with D maybe TRBD1 (6 bases). Trimming pared 0 bases from V and 3 bases from J, leaving 14 bases between. This CDR3 spans 16 amino acids. Per germline, CDR1 KGHSH and CDR2 LQKENI. The chain's CDR3 is CASSPPGLGADYGYTF. The CDR3 bases are TGTGCCAGCTCACCACCGGGTCTGGGGGCCGACTATGGCTACACCTTC. Together with reference TRBV18 and TRBJ1-2, the CDR3 gives the full variable domain: NAGVMQNPRHLVRRRGQEARLRCSPMKGHSHVYWYRQLPEEGLKFMVYLQKENIIDESGMPKERFSAEFPKEGPSILRIQQVVRGDSAAYFCASSPPGLGADYGYTFGSGTRLTVV.

The chain recombines TRBV27 with TRBJ2-7; 9 bases match TRBD1. Germline assignment: CDR1 MNHEY and CDR2 SMNVEV (reference sequence). V dropped 2 bases and J dropped 5; count of bases not matched to a gene: 10. The CDR3 covers 16 residues. CDR3 nucleotide sequence: TGTGCCAGCAGTTTAAGAGGGACAGGGAGTATCCACGAGCAGTACTTC. This gives the protein CASSLRGTGSIHEQYF.

This rearrangement joins TRBV27 to TRBJ2-1; D possibly corresponds to TRBD2 (5 bases). V dropped 6 bases and J dropped 0 bases, with 12 bases sitting between them. Germline CDR1 and CDR2: MNHEY and SMNVEV (reference sequence). The CDR3 covers 15 residues. The CDR3 spells CASRVLGSSYNEQFF. CDR3 DNA sequence: TGTGCCAGCAGGGTTCTGGGGAGCTCCTACAATGAGCAGTTCTTC.

The V call is TRBV30, the J call TRBJ1-1; D gene ambiguous. Germline V gene lookup returns CDR1 GTSNPN and CDR2 SVGIG (reference sequence). V shed 8 bases and J shed 11 bases, with 18 bases lying between them. The CDR3 covers 11 residues. CDR3 DNA: TGTGCCCGCCAGTTCCTCGGGGAGGCTTTCTTT. It encodes CARQFLGEAFF. Variable domain in full (rest from reference TRBV30 and TRBJ1-1): SQTIHQWPATLVQPVGSPLSLECTVEGTSNPNLYWYRQAAGRGLQLLFYSVGIGQISSEVPQNLSASRPQDRQFILSSKKLLLSDSGFYLCARQFLGEAFFGQGTRLTVV.

This rearrangement joins TRBV2 to TRBJ1-2; D not certain. CDR1 and CDR2 (germline): SNHLY, FYNNEI. Trimming took 6 bases from V and 3 from J, leaving 20 bases between them. This CDR3 comprises 16 residues. The CDR3 DNA reads as TGTGCCAGCAGGGCATCGGGGAGGGTAGAGTACTATGGCTACACCTTC. Translating gives CASRASGRVEYYGYTF.